This TCR beta chain originates from a study of control samples from healthy donors and cancer patients. Data came from immunoSEQ multiplex PCR; TCRdb stores just in-frame clones and leaves some out. The table includes some 99,000 clones, roughly 90% detected once. Trimming at V came to 0 bases and at J to 7 bases, leaving 10 bases not matched to a gene. The V gene's germline CDR1 is LNHNV and CDR2 YYDKDF (reference sequence). This CDR3 spans 17 amino acids. Material: blood. This chain joins TRBV15 and TRBJ2-1; 9 nucleotides match TRBD2. This TCR was recovered from a woman aged 45-65 years in good health. CDR3 nucleotide sequence: TGTGCCACCAGCAGAGATAAATCGGGACTAGCTTTTAATGAGCAGTTCTTC. This codes for CATSRDKSGLAFNEQFF.